This is a list of T cell receptor beta chains from one sample in a study of cytomegalovirus exposure and HLA in healthy donors. The table came from immunoSEQ multiplex PCR; TCRdb's copy has only in-frame clones and leaves some out. This table has tens of thousands of clones, about four fifths appearing once. Sequenced: PBMCs. All receptors derive from a woman aged 18 to 35 in good health and CMV-seropositive. The CDR3 runs from the conserved cysteine through the conserved F or W. A D gene is named only where the DNA matches it firmly. Rows give clone size only sometimes, using once, few, many, or a class for an expanded clone.

V gene	clone size	J gene	D gene	CDR3 protein	CDR3 DNA
TRBV30	once	TRBJ1-3	.	CAWRKQGSGNTIYF	TGTGCCTGGAGAAAACAGGGCTCTGGAAACACCATATATTTT
TRBV5-1	.	TRBJ2-1	TRBD1	CASSLAGGTGSYNEQFF	TGCGCCAGCAGCTTGGCCGGGGGGACAGGGTCCTACAATGAGCAGTTCTTC
TRBV2	.	TRBJ2-5	TRBD2	CASSVEREGEETQYF	TGTGCCAGCAGTGTGGAACGGGAGGGGGAAGAGACCCAGTACTTC
TRBV13	.	TRBJ2-1	.	CASSLRVKGGHEQFF	TGTGCCAGCAGCTTAAGAGTGAAAGGAGGCCATGAGCAGTTCTTC
TRBV20-1	.	TRBJ1-2	.	CSASGDYGYTF	TGCAGTGCGTCAGGGGATTATGGCTACACCTTC
TRBV5-1	.	TRBJ2-7	.	CASSLWTFYEQYF	TGCGCCAGCAGCCTGTGGACATTCTACGAGCAGTACTTC
TRBV7-8	.	TRBJ1-1	.	CASSFTGFGTEAFF	TGTGCCAGCAGCTTTACAGGTTTTGGCACTGAAGCTTTCTTT
TRBV5-1	.	TRBJ2-7	TRBD2	CASSPRGTSGGAVSYEQYF	TGCGCCAGCAGCCCCCGTGGGACTAGCGGGGGGGCGGTCTCCTACGAGCAGTACTTC
TRBV7-9	.	TRBJ2-7	.	CASSLEEGSSEQYF	TGTGCCAGCAGCTTAGAGGAGGGATCGAGCGAGCAGTACTTC
TRBV7-9	.	TRBJ2-1	.	CASSLEFQVYNEQFF	TGTGCCAGCAGCTTAGAGTTCCAGGTCTACAATGAGCAGTTCTTC
TRBV30	.	TRBJ2-7	.	CAWNDRRSYNYEQYF	TGTGCCTGGAACGACAGACGATCTTATAACTACGAGCAGTACTTC
TRBV6-5	.	TRBJ1-2	.	CASSYSSQDSYGYTF	TGTGCCAGCAGTTACTCTTCGCAGGACAGCTATGGCTACACCTTC
TRBV28	.	TRBJ1-2	.	CASSLLLYYGYTF	TGTGCCAGCAGTTTGTTACTCTACTATGGCTACACCTTC
TRBV7-9	.	TRBJ2-7	TRBD2	CASSLLAGPYEQYF	TGTGCCAGCAGCTTATTAGCGGGACCCTACGAGCAGTACTTC
TRBV9	.	TRBJ2-1	TRBD2	CASSPSGLAAYNEQFF	TGTGCCAGCAGCCCATCGGGACTAGCGGCCTACAATGAGCAGTTCTTC
TRBV19	.	TRBJ2-5	TRBD1	CASSPNRDRGRTQYF	TGTGCCAGTAGTCCTAACCGGGACAGGGGTAGGACCCAGTACTTC
TRBV7-3	.	TRBJ2-1	.	CASSLGRENEQFF	TGTGCCAGCAGCTTAGGCAGGGAAAATGAGCAGTTCTTC
TRBV7-9	.	TRBJ2-5	TRBD2	CASSLSSGGAGETQYF	TGTGCCAGCAGCTTGAGTAGCGGGGGGGCCGGTGAGACCCAGTACTTC
TRBV29-1	.	TRBJ2-5	TRBD1	CSVLQGAGQETQYF	TGCAGCGTTTTACAGGGGGCAGGGCAAGAGACCCAGTACTTC
TRBV5-1	.	TRBJ2-2	TRBD1	CASSLGTGGWTGELFF	TGCGCCAGCAGCTTGGGGACAGGGGGCTGGACCGGGGAGCTGTTTTTT
TRBV9	.	TRBJ2-7	TRBD2	CASSPRLAGDYEQYF	TGTGCCAGCAGCCCCCGACTAGCGGGAGACTACGAGCAGTACTTC